The 16 T cell receptor beta chains in this list originate from one sample, sequenced in a study of OX40 agonist ivuxolimab in advanced cancers. Profiled with immunoSEQ multiplex PCR; TCRdb holds only in-frame clones, not every one. The profile covers approximately 66,000 clones, with about 85% appearing a single time and about 0.83% taken by the ten largest. The sequenced sample was CD4+ or CD8+ T cells sorted from blood, obtained in a trial of the OX40 agonist ivuxolimab. These receptors were collected from an adult with an advanced solid tumor such as melanoma, head and neck, liver or kidney cancer.

The V and J genes are TRBV9 and TRBJ1-4; a possible D gene is TRBD1 (6 bases). Germline assignment: CDR1 SGDLS and CDR2 YYNGEE. The CDR3 is 15 amino acids. V lost 0 bases to trimming and J lost 7 bases, with 13 bases between them. The CDR3 reads CASSVDGGRFEKLFF. CDR3 sequence (DNA): TGTGCCAGCAGCGTAGACGGGGGGCGGTTTGAAAAACTGTTTTTT. Combining the CDR3 with reference TRBV9 and TRBJ1-4 gives the whole variable domain DSGVTQTPKHLITATGQRVTLRCSPRSGDLSVYWYQQSLDQGLQFLIQYYNGEERAKGNILERFSAQQFPDLHSELNLSSLELGDSALYFCASSVDGGRFEKLFFGSGTQLSVL.

This clone was seen only once. J is TRBJ1-5 and V is TRBV25-1, with TRBD1 identical over 7 bases. Germline V gene sequence: CDR1 MGHDK, CDR2 SYGVNS. The length of the CDR3 is 15 residues. V shed 2 bases and J 0 bases; nucleotides not matched to a gene: 1. CDR3 protein: CASSEGQASNQPQHF. CDR3 nucleotide sequence: TGTGCCAGCAGTGAAGGACAGGCTAGCAATCAGCCCCAGCATTTT.

The V and J genes are TRBV4-2 and TRBJ1-4; 10 bases are a match to TRBD1. The CDR3 consists of 15 residues. Germline V gene sequence: CDR1 LGHNA, CDR2 YNFKEQ. V was pared by 2 bases and J by 6 bases, with 3 bases of the junction left unmatched. CDR3 coding DNA: TGTGCCAGCAGCCAACCCGGGACAGGGGATGAAAAACTGTTTTTT. Translated: CASSQPGTGDEKLFF.

This clone was found a few times. The chain recombines TRBV19 with TRBJ1-5; unclear D gene. The germline gives CDR1 LNHDA, CDR2 SQIVND (reference sequence). The CDR3 is made up of 14 amino acids. V was cut by 5 bases and J by 3 bases, with 11 bases left in between. For the CDR3, the DNA is TGTGCCAGTAGTGGGTGGCAGGACAATCAGCCCCAGCATTTT. Translation: CASSGWQDNQPQHF.

V gene TRBV5-5 combines with J gene TRBJ2-7, with D maybe TRBD2 (6 bases). Between the trimmed V and J ends, which lost 4 bases and 4 bases, there was a span of 24 bases. CDR3 length: 17 amino acids. Germline CDR1 and CDR2: SGHKS and YYEKEE (reference sequence). This CDR3 is CASSPGTGDRNSYEQYF. CDR3 bases: TGTGCCAGCAGCCCCGGGACTGGCGACCGGAATTCGTACGAGCAGTACTTC.

In nucleotides, the CDR3 is TGTGCCAGCAGTTTATCCGGAGGGGAGGATAGTGGAAACACCATATATTTT. Translating it yields CASSLSGGEDSGNTIYF. The rearrangement links TRBV28 to TRBJ1-3, with D possibly TRBD1 on 5 matching bases. V lost 1 base and J 3 bases, leaving 16 bases between the germline ends. The CDR3 runs 17 residues. Per germline, CDR1 MDHEN and CDR2 SYDVKM.

The gene calls are TRBV6-5 and TRBJ1-6; no reliable D call. V dropped 5 bases and J dropped 5 bases, with 10 bases sitting between them. Germline V gene sequence: CDR1 MNHEY, CDR2 SVGAGI. The CDR3 loop spans 14 amino acids. The CDR3 sequence is CASSPRANNSPLHF. The CDR3 nucleotides are TGTGCCAGCAGTCCCCGGGCCAATAATTCACCCCTCCACTTT.

This rearrangement joins TRBV7-9 to TRBJ2-7; a weak D match, TRBD1 (6 bases). Germline assignment: CDR1 SEHNR and CDR2 FQNEAQ (reference sequence). V was clipped by 5 bases and J by 9 bases, with 17 bases between them. This CDR3 contains 13 residues. This CDR3 is CASSTTTGLRQYF. For the CDR3, the DNA is TGTGCCAGCAGCACTACCACAGGGTTACGGCAGTACTTC.

V and J are TRBV4-2 and TRBJ1-5, with D perhaps matching TRBD1 (6 bases). The CDR3 totals 15 residues. The germline V gene encodes CDR1 LGHNA and CDR2 YNFKEQ. Trimming cost V 0 bases and J 6 bases, with 12 bases left between them. The CDR3, as DNA: TGTGCCAGCAGCCAAGAGAGGGGGACTGGTCAGCCCCAGCATTTT. Translating it yields CASSQERGTGQPQHF.

This chain links TRBV11-2 with TRBJ1-3; a weak D match, TRBD1 (6 bases). Trimming left V 1 base short and J 2 bases short, with 9 bases between. This CDR3 contains 15 residues. The germline gives CDR1 SGHAT, CDR2 FQNNGV. CDR3 region: CASSLGAGAGNTIYF. For the CDR3, the DNA is TGTGCCAGCAGCTTAGGGGCAGGGGCTGGAAACACCATATATTTT. The whole variable domain, remainder taken from reference TRBV11-2 and TRBJ1-3, is EAGVAQSPRYKIIEKRQSVAFWCNPISGHATLYWYQQILGQGPKLLIQFQNNGVVDDSQLPKDRFSAERLKGVDSTLKIQPAKLEDSAVYLCASSLGAGAGNTIYFGEGSWLTVV.

The V call is TRBV4-1, the J call TRBJ2-7; maybe TRBD1 (6 bases). This CDR3 is built from 16 residues. The germline V and J ends were trimmed by 4 bases and 0 bases, with 16 bases remaining between them. Germline V gives CDR1 MGHRA, CDR2 YSYEKL. CDR3 in amino acids: CASSLAPQGFSYEQYF. The CDR3 DNA follows: TGCGCCAGCAGCCTGGCCCCGCAGGGGTTCTCCTACGAGCAGTACTTC.

The rearrangement joins TRBV6-5 to TRBJ1-2; D unclear. The CDR3 loop spans 13 amino acids. Trimming left V 5 bases short and J 8 bases short, with 15 bases between. Germline V lookup: CDR1 MNHEY, CDR2 SVGAGI. CDR3 coding DNA: TGTGCCAGCAGTCCCAAACCGCCGGGAGGCTACACCTTC. Protein sequence: CASSPKPPGGYTF.

The J gene is TRBJ2-5, the V gene TRBV6-1; 9 bases align to TRBD2. The V gene's germline CDR1 is MNHNS and CDR2 SASEGT. V was clipped by 4 bases and J by 1 base; unmatched bases: 1. The CDR3 runs 14 residues. CDR3 nucleotides: TGTGCCAGCAGTGGACTAGCGGTCCAAGAGACCCAGTACTTC. Residues: CASSGLAVQETQYF.

This clone was found a few times. The chain has TRBV10-1 and TRBJ1-1, with unresolved D. The CDR3 runs 12 residues. Germline CDR1 is WNHNN and CDR2 is SYGVQD (reference sequence). Trimming left V 3 bases short and J 11 bases short, with 13 bases between. The CDR3 DNA sequence: TGCGCCAGCAGTGAATCGGGCAGGAACGCTTTCTTT. As protein: CASSESGRNAFF.

The V call is TRBV29-1, the J call TRBJ2-1, with D tentatively TRBD2 (5 bases). V lost 6 bases to trimming and J lost 6 bases, with 15 bases between them. Germline values: CDR1 SQVTM, CDR2 ANQGSEA. CDR3 length: 13 residues. The CDR3 protein is CSVPRGISNEQFF. The CDR3 DNA is TGCAGCGTCCCGCGAGGGATCTCCAATGAGCAGTTCTTC.

J is TRBJ2-1 and V is TRBV28; D might be TRBD2 (5 bases). The CDR3 is made up of 15 amino acids. CDR1 and CDR2 (germline): MDHEN, SYDVKM. V was clipped by 5 bases and J by 9 bases, with 20 bases between them. CDR3 residues: CASSPPGSRWGEQFF. CDR3 nucleotides: TGTGCCAGCAGTCCCCCGGGGAGCCGGTGGGGTGAGCAGTTCTTC.